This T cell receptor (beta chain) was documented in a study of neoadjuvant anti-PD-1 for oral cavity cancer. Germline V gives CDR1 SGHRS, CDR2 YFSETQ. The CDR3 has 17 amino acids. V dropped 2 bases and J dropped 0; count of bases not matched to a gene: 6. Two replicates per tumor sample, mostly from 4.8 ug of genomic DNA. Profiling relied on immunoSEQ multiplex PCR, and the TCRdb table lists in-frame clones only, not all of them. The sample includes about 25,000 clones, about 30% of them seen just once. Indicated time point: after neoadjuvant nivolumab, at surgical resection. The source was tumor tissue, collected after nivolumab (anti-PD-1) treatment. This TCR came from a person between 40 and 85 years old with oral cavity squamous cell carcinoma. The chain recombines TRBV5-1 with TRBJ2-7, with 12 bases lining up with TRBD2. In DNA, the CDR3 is TGCGCCAGCAGCTTAGGGACTAGCGGGTTACACTCCTACGAGCAGTACTTC. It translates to CASSLGTSGLHSYEQYF.